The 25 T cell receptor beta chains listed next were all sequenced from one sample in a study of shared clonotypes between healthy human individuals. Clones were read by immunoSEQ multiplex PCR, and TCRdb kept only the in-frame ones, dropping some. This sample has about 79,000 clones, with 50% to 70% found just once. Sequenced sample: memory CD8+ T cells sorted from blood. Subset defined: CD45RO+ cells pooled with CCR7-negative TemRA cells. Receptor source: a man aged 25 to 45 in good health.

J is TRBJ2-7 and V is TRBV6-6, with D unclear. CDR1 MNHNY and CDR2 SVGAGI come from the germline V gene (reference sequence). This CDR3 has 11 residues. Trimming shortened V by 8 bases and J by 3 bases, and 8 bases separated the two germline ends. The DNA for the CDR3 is TGTGCCAGCTTGTGGGGCTACGAGCAGTACTTC. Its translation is CASLWGYEQYF.

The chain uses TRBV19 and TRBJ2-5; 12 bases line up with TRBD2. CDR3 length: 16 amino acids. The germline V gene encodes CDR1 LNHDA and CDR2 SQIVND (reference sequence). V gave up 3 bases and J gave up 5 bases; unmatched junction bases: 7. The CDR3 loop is CASSMRLAGVRETQYF. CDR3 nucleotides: TGTGCCAGTAGTATGAGACTAGCGGGAGTTCGGGAGACCCAGTACTTC.

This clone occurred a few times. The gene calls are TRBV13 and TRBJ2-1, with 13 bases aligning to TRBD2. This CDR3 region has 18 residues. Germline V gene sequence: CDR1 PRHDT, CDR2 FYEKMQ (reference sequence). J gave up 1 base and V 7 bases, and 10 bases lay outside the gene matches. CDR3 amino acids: CASTKHSGLAGSYNEQFF. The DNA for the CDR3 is TGTGCCAGCACCAAACACTCGGGACTAGCGGGATCCTACAATGAGCAGTTCTTC.

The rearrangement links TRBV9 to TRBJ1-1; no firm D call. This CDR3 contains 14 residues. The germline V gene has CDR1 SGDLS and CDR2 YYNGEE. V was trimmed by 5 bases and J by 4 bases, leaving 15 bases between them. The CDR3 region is CASSLENFGTEAFF. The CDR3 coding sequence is TGTGCCAGCAGTCTGGAGAATTTTGGCACTGAAGCTTTCTTT.

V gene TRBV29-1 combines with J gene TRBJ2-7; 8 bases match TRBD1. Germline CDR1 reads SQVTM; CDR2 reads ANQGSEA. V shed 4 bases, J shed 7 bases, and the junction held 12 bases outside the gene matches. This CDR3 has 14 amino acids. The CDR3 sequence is CSVAPGQVREEQYF. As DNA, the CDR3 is TGCAGCGTTGCACCGGGACAGGTTCGTGAAGAGCAGTACTTC.

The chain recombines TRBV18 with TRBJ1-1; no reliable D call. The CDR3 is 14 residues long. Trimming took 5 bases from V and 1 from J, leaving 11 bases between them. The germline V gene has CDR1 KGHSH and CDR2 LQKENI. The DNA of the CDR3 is TGTGCCAGCTCAATGTTCGGGTCGAACACTGAAGCTTTCTTT. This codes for CASSMFGSNTEAFF.

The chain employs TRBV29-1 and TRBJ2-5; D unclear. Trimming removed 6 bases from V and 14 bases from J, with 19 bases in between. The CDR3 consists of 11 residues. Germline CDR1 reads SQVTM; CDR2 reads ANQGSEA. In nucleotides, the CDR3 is TGCAGCGTAATGGGCGAAGCGCTTTCCTACTTC. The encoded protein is CSVMGEALSYF.

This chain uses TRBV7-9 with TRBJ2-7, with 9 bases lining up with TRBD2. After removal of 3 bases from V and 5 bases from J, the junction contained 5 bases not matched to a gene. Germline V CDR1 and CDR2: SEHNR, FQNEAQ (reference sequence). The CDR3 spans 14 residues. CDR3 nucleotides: TGTGCCAGCAGCTTGGCGGGAGGGCAAGACGAGCAGTACTTC. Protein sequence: CASSLAGGQDEQYF.

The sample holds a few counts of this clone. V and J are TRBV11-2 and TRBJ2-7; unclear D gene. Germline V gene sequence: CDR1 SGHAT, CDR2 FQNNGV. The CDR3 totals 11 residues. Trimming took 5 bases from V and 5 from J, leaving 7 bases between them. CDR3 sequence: CASSVSDEQYF. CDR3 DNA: TGTGCCAGCAGCGTCAGCGACGAGCAGTACTTC.

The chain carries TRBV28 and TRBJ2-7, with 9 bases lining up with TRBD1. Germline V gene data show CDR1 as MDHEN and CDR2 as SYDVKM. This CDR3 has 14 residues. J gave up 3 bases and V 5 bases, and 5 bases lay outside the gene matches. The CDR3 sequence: CASSHPGQGYEQYF. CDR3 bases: TGTGCCAGCAGTCACCCGGGACAGGGCTACGAGCAGTACTTC.

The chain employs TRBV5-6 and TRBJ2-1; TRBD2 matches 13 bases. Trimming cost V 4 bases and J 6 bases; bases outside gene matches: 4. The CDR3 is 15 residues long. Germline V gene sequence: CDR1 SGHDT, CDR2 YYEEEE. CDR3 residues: CASSGGTSGINEQFF. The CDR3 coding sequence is TGTGCCAGCAGCGGCGGGACTAGCGGGATCAATGAGCAGTTCTTC.

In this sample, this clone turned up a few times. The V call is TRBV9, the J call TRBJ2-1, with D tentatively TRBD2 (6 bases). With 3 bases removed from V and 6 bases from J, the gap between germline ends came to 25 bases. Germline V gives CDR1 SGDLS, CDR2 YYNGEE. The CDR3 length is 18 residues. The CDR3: CASSASISGTDSSNEQFF. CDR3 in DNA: TGTGCCAGCAGCGCTTCAATCTCCGGGACTGATAGCAGCAATGAGCAGTTCTTC.

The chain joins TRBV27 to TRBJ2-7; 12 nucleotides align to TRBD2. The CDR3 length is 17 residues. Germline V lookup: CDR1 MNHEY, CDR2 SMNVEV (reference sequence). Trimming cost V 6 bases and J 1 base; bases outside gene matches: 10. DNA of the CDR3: TGTGCCAGCAGCCCGCGGACTAGCGGGACCCTATCCTACGAGCAGTACTTC. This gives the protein CASSPRTSGTLSYEQYF.

CDR3 sequence reads: CSVDWGFGELFF. CDR3 coding DNA: TGCAGCGTTGATTGGGGGTTCGGGGAGCTGTTTTTT. The V and J genes are TRBV29-1 and TRBJ2-2; the D gene could be TRBD1 or TRBD2 (5 bases each). Between the trimmed V and J ends, which lost 3 bases and 7 bases, there was a span of 9 bases. The germline V gene has CDR1 SQVTM and CDR2 ANQGSEA. The CDR3 sequence is 12 residues long.

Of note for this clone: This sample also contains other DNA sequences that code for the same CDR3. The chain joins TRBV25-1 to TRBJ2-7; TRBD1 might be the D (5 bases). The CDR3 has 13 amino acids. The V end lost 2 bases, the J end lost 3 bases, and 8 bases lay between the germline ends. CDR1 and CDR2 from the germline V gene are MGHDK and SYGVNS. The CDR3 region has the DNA TGTGCCAGCAGTGAAGGGGCGGACTACGAGCAGTACTTC. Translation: CASSEGADYEQYF.

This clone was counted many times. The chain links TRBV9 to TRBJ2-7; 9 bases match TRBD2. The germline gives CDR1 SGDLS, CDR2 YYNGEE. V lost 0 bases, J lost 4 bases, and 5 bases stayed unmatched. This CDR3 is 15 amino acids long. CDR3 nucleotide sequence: TGTGCCAGCAGCGTAGTAGCGGGAGTGGGGTACGAGCAGTACTTC. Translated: CASSVVAGVGYEQYF.

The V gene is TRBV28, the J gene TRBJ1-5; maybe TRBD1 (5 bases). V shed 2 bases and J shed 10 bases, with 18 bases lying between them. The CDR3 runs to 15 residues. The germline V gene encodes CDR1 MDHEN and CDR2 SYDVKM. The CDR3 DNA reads TGTGCCAGCAGTTTAGCACAGGTTCGGGTATTACCCCAGCATTTT. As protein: CASSLAQVRVLPQHF.

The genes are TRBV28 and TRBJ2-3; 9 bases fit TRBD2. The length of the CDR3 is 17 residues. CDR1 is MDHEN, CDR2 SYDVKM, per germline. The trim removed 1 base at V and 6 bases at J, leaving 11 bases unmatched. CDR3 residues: CASSLSAGGPVGDTQYF. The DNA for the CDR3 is TGTGCCAGCAGTTTATCGGCGGGAGGGCCGGTTGGGGATACGCAGTATTTT. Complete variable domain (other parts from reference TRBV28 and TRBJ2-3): DVKVTQSSRYLVKRTGEKVFLECVQDMDHENMFWYRQDPGLGLRLIYFSYDVKMKEKGDIPEGYSVSREKKERFSLILESASTNQTSMYLCASSLSAGGPVGDTQYFGPGTRLTVL.

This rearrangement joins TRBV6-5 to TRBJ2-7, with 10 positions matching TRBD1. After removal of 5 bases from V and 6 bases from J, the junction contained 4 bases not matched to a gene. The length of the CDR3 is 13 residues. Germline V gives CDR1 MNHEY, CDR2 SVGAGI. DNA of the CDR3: TGTGCCAGCAGTGAAGGGGACAGGGGCGAGCAGTACTTC. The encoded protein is CASSEGDRGEQYF.

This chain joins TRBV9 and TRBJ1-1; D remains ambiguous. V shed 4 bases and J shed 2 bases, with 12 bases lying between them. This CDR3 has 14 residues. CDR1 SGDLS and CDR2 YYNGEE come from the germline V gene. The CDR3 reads CASSPTVSNTEAFF. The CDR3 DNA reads TGTGCCAGCAGCCCGACGGTCTCCAACACTGAAGCTTTCTTT.

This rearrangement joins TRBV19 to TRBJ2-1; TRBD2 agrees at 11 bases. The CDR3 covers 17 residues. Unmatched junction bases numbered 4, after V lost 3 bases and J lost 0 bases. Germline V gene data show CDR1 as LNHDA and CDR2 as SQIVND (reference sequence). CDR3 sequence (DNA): TGTGCCAGTAGTATTCTACTAGCGGGAGTCTCCTACAATGAGCAGTTCTTC. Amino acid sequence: CASSILLAGVSYNEQFF.

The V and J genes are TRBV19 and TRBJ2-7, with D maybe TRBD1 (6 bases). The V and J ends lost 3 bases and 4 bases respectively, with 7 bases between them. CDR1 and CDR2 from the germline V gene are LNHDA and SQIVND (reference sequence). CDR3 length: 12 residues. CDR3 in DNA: TGTGCCAGTAGTATCCAGGGGTACGAGCAGTACTTC. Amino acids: CASSIQGYEQYF.

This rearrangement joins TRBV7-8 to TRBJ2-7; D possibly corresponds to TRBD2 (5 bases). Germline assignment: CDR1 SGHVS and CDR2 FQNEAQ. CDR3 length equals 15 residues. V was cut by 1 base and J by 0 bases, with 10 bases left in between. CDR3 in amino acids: CASSLGPGTSYEQYF. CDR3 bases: TGTGCCAGCAGCTTAGGACCGGGAACCTCCTACGAGCAGTACTTC. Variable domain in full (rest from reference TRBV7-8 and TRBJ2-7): GAGVSQSPRYKVAKRGQDVALRCDPISGHVSLFWYQQALGQGPEFLTYFQNEAQLDKSGLPSDRFFAERPEGSVSTLKIQRTQQEDSAVYLCASSLGPGTSYEQYFGPGTRLTVT.

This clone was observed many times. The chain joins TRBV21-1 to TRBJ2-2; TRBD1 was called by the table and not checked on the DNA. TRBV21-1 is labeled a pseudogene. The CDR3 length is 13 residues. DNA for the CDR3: TGTGCCGGACAGAGGGAATGGACCGGGGAGCTGTTTTTT. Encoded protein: CAGQREWTGELFF.

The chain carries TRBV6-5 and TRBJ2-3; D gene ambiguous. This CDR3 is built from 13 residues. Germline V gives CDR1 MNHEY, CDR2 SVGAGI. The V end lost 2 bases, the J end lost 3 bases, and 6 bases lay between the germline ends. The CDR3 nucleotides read TGTGCCAGCAGTTACCTACAAACAGATACGCAGTATTTT. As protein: CASSYLQTDTQYF.